This T cell receptor beta chain was captured in a study of T cell repertoires in cytomegalovirus infection. As for this clonotype: The antigen is undetermined.

The germline CDR1 and CDR2 sequences are MNHNS and SASEGT. The CDR3 length is 16 residues. The J segment lost 3 bases and the V segment lost 6 bases, leaving 9 bases of the junction unmatched. Broader study findings: Dominating the ex vivo response were TCR beta clonotypes that were CMV-specific and HLA-C-restricted. CMV carriers with the relevant HLA were identified by cumulative public TCR beta family frequency.

MiXCR, run by TCRdb on the reads, gives a single entry per CDR3 protein. The profile covers tens of thousands of distinct CDR3 sequences, with approximately 24% appearing a single time and approximately 51% taken by the ten largest. The TCR originated in a human donor in good health (CMV status not recorded). Some clones in this sample may be carry-over from other donors' samples. The input for sequencing was CD8+ T cells from cultured PBMCs, taken from culture after CMV antigen stimulation. This chain uses TRBV6-1 with TRBJ2-2, with 8 bases matching TRBD2. CDR3 nucleotides: TGTGCCAGCAGGATCGAAGCGGGAGCGGACACCGGGGAGCTGTTTTTT. Translated, it gives CASRIEAGADTGELFF.